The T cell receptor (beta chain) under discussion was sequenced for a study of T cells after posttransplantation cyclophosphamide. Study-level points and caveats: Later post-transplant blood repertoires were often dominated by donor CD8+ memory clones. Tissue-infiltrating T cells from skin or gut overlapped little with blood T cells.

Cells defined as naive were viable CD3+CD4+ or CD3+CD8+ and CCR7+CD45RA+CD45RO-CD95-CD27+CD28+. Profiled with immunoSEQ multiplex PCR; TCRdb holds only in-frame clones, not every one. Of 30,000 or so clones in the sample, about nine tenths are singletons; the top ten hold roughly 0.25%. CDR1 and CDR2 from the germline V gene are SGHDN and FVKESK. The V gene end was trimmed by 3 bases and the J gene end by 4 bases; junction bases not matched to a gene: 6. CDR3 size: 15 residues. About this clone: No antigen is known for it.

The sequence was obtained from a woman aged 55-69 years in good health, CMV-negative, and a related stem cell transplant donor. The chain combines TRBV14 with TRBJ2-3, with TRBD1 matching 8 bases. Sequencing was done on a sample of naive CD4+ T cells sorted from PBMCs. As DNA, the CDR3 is TGTGCCAGCAGCCAGCAGGGGGCCCGCGCAGATACGCAGTATTTT. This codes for CASSQQGARADTQYF. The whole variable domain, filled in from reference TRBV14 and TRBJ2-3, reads EAGVTQFPSHSVIEKGQTVTLRCDPISGHDNLYWYRRVMGKEIKFLLHFVKESKQDESGMPNNRFLAERTGGTYSTLKVQPAELEDSGVYFCASSQQGARADTQYFGPGTRLTVL.